The 20 T cell receptor beta chains reported below all come from one sample, sequenced in a study of cytomegalovirus exposure and HLA in healthy donors listed by TCRdb under 2017. Preparation of the library involved the immunoSEQ multiplex PCR assay. A mixture of 60 forward primers for TCR Vbeta segments and 13 reverse primers for TCR Jbeta segments was used in the multiplex PCR. Here the immuneACCESS table is served through TCRdb, limited to in-frame sequences with V and J called. Missing clones are a known gap in these copies; in checked studies unresolved V genes cover under half, and the rest lacks a known reason. A total of some 100,000 clones appear in this sample, 79% of them only once. Over 2.5% of the sample is taken by the ten largest. Material: PBMCs. The source of these receptors is a male donor in good health and CMV-seropositive.

DNA of the CDR3: TGCGCCAGCAGCCAAACTCTAACAGGGAGACAGACCCAGTACTTC. Translated, it gives CASSQTLTGRQTQYF. The rearrangement links TRBV4-1 to TRBJ2-5, with D perhaps TRBD1 (6 bases). The CDR3 totals 15 residues. The germline V gene has CDR1 MGHRA and CDR2 YSYEKL. Trimming left V 2 bases short and J 6 bases short, with 16 bases between.

This chain joins TRBV14 and TRBJ1-3; tentatively, D is TRBD1 (5 bases). The germline gives CDR1 SGHDN, CDR2 FVKESK. V was pared by 4 bases and J by 2 bases, with 9 bases between. The CDR3 is 14 amino acids. Here the CDR3 reads CASSPTGAGNTIYF. In DNA, the CDR3 is TGTGCCAGCAGCCCCACGGGGGCTGGAAACACCATATATTTT.

About this clone itself: This sample includes further DNA sequences coding for the same CDR3. The V call is TRBV9, the J call TRBJ2-5; the match to TRBD1 covers 7 bases. Germline V gene data show CDR1 as SGDLS and CDR2 as YYNGEE. The CDR3 is made up of 13 amino acids. V trimming: 0 bases; J trimming: 4 bases; junction bases outside the gene matches: 0. In DNA form, the CDR3 reads TGTGCCAGCAGCGTAGGACAGGGAGAGACCCAGTACTTC. Translated: CASSVGQGETQYF.

Only a few counts were recorded for this clone. V is TRBV4-1 and J is TRBJ2-1; D is perhaps TRBD2 (6 bases). Germline V gene lookup returns CDR1 MGHRA and CDR2 YSYEKL. Trimming removed 4 bases from V and 0 bases from J, with 13 bases in between. This CDR3 region has 16 residues. The CDR3 sequence: CASSPRRGSSYNEQFF. The CDR3 DNA follows: TGCGCCAGCAGCCCTCGCCGGGGGAGCTCCTACAATGAGCAGTTCTTC.

The V gene is TRBV5-6, the J gene TRBJ2-5, with TRBD1 as a possible D gene (6 bases). The CDR3 has 13 residues. V lost 0 bases, J lost 13 bases, and 16 bases lay in between. Germline values: CDR1 SGHDT, CDR2 YYEEEE. In DNA, the CDR3 is TGTGCCAGCAGCTTGGCCGTGGGGGACACCGCGTACTTC. It specifies CASSLAVGDTAYF.

This clone was detected a few times. The V and J genes are TRBV5-4 and TRBJ1-1; D perhaps matches TRBD1 (5 bases). The CDR3 has 11 amino acids. With 4 bases removed from V and 8 bases from J, the gap between germline ends came to 9 bases. Germline V gives CDR1 SGHNT, CDR2 YYREEE (reference sequence). The CDR3 DNA is TGTGCCAGCAGCCAGGGCGCCGAAGCTTTCTTT. It is translated as CASSQGAEAFF.

This clone appeared a few times. The rearrangement uses TRBV6-5 and TRBJ2-1; possibly TRBD1 for D (5 bases). CDR1 is MNHEY, CDR2 SVGAGI, per germline. V lost 8 bases and J 8 bases, leaving 16 bases between the germline ends. The CDR3 loop spans 13 amino acids. The CDR3 DNA sequence: TGTGCCAGCGGGGCTCTCCGGGCCGATGAGCAGTTCTTC. This gives the protein CASGALRADEQFF.

V is TRBV5-5 and J is TRBJ1-4; possibly TRBD1 for D (6 bases). The V gene lost 4 bases and the J gene lost 8 bases, with 24 bases spanning the gap. Germline loops: CDR1 SGHKS, CDR2 YYEKEE (reference sequence). CDR3 length: 17 residues. CDR3 bases: TGTGCCAGCAGCCTCGGGACAATGGGGTCGGTAAAGGAAAAACTGTTTTTT. It encodes CASSLGTMGSVKEKLFF.

The chain employs TRBV6-6 and TRBJ1-2; the D gene is possibly TRBD1 (5 bases). The germline gives CDR1 MNHNY, CDR2 SVGAGI (reference sequence). This CDR3 spans 11 amino acids. With 8 bases removed from V and 8 bases from J, the gap between germline ends came to 12 bases. CDR3 residues: CASATGAGYTF. CDR3 bases: TGTGCCAGCGCTACTGGGGCCGGCTACACCTTC.

The J gene is TRBJ2-2, the V gene TRBV30, with 8 positions matching TRBD1. This CDR3 spans 13 amino acids. The germline V gene has CDR1 GTSNPN and CDR2 SVGIG (reference sequence). The J segment lost 5 bases and the V segment lost 4 bases, leaving 3 bases of the junction unmatched. The CDR3 coding sequence is TGTGCCTGGAACCGACAGGGGACCGGGGAGCTGTTTTTT. This translates into CAWNRQGTGELFF.

The chain joins TRBV29-1 to TRBJ1-1; D is uncertain. V dropped 4 bases and J dropped 6 bases, with 6 bases sitting between them. The CDR3 sequence is 10 residues long. Germline CDR1 reads SQVTM; CDR2 reads ANQGSEA. This chain's CDR3 is CSVGSAEAFF. Written as DNA, the CDR3 is TGCAGCGTTGGTTCAGCTGAAGCTTTCTTT.

On this clone itself: Mismatch with germline at one junction end may stem from a read error. The chain employs TRBV7-7 and TRBJ2-7; 8 positions match TRBD1. The CDR3 length is 13 residues. CDR1 and CDR2 (germline): SSHAT, FNYEAQ (reference sequence). The CDR3: CASSKDRDHEQYF. Here the CDR3 DNA reads TGTGCTAGCAGCAAGGACAGGGACCACGAGCAGTACTTC.

The rearrangement links TRBV5-1 to TRBJ1-3, with no clear D. Germline-derived CDR1 and CDR2 are SGHRS and YFSETQ. Trimming took 3 bases from V and 2 from J, leaving 3 bases between them. CDR3 length: 12 amino acids. The CDR3 reads CASSSAGNTIYF. The CDR3, as DNA: TGCGCCAGCAGCTCGGCTGGAAACACCATATATTTT.

The CDR3 sequence: CASSVEGSAPLHF. DNA for the CDR3: TGTGCCAGCAGCGTAGAGGGGTCTGCACCCCTCCACTTT. The V gene is TRBV9, the J gene TRBJ1-6, with D possibly matching TRBD1 (5 bases). This CDR3 has 13 residues. Germline V CDR1 and CDR2: SGDLS, YYNGEE. The ends were cut back, 0 bases at V and 11 bases at J, with 9 bases in the middle.

The chain employs TRBV4-3 and TRBJ1-2; D may be TRBD1 (5 bases). V gave up 0 bases and J gave up 2 bases, with 10 bases separating them. The germline gives CDR1 LGHNA, CDR2 YSLEER. This CDR3 has 15 residues. The CDR3 sequence: CASSQDWRGNYGYTF. CDR3 coding DNA: TGCGCCAGCAGCCAAGATTGGAGGGGAAACTATGGCTACACCTTC.

The V call is TRBV4-3, the J call TRBJ1-2, with D tentatively TRBD1 (5 bases). CDR3 size: 13 residues. Germline V gene data show CDR1 as LGHNA and CDR2 as YSLEER. With 2 bases removed from V and 3 bases from J, the gap between germline ends came to 7 bases. The CDR3, as DNA: TGCGCCAGCAGCCAAAGCAGGGACTATGGCTACACCTTC. This encodes CASSQSRDYGYTF.

This chain links TRBV5-1 with TRBJ2-3, with D tentatively TRBD1 (6 bases). Germline CDR1 reads SGHRS; CDR2 reads YFSETQ. The CDR3 covers 16 residues. Trimming stripped 0 bases from V and 2 bases from J, with 13 bases between. The DNA for the CDR3 is TGCGCCAGCAGCTTGGCCGCACAGGGATTCACAGATACGCAGTATTTT. Amino acids: CASSLAAQGFTDTQYF.

This chain joins TRBV5-6 and TRBJ2-1, with 10 nucleotides matching TRBD1. There are 15 residues in the CDR3. Trimming at V came to 4 bases and at J to 9 bases, leaving 10 bases not matched to a gene. Germline V lookup: CDR1 SGHDT, CDR2 YYEEEE. Here the CDR3 reads CASSRDRGRNGEQFF. CDR3 DNA: TGTGCCAGCAGCCGAGACAGGGGGCGGAACGGTGAGCAGTTCTTC.

V and J are TRBV2 and TRBJ2-1; the D gene is possibly TRBD1 (5 bases). Trimming removed 6 bases from V and 8 bases from J, with 14 bases in between. Germline CDR1 reads SNHLY; CDR2 reads FYNNEI. The CDR3 has 13 residues. This CDR3 reads CASSPGPGHEQFF. For the CDR3, the DNA is TGTGCCAGCAGCCCAGGGCCCGGACATGAGCAGTTCTTC.

The V call is TRBV6-6, the J call TRBJ2-7; 7 positions match TRBD2. This CDR3 spans 16 amino acids. With 3 bases clipped from V and 1 base from J, the junction kept 9 bases outside the gene matches. Looked up from germline, CDR1 is MNHNY and CDR2 is SVGAGI (reference sequence). CDR3 in DNA: TGTGCCAGCAGTTATAGGGCTAGCGGTCTTTCCTACGAGCAGTACTTC. It specifies CASSYRASGLSYEQYF.